The 29 T cell receptor beta chains below all came from one sample that was sequenced in a study of cytomegalovirus exposure and HLA in healthy donors. Primers for the PCR totalled 60 Vbeta and 13 Jbeta. TCRdb's copy holds only in-frame clones and misses some; the assay was immunoSEQ multiplex PCR. The sample records 150,000 to 200,000 clones, 78% being singletons. The sample comprised PBMCs. The receptors shown here come from a woman in her forties in good health and CMV-seronegative.

This chain uses TRBV6-1 with TRBJ1-3; weak D call: TRBD1 (5 bases). The CDR3 runs 15 residues. V lost 5 bases, J lost 4 bases, and 15 bases lay in between. The germline CDR1 and CDR2 sequences are MNHNS and SASEGT. The CDR3 DNA follows: TGTGCCAGCAGTACGGGAGATAACAGGGGAAACACCATATATTTT. Encoded protein: CASSTGDNRGNTIYF.

The genes are TRBV5-1 and TRBJ2-6, with 8 bases matching TRBD2. Germline lookup yields CDR1 SGHRS and CDR2 YFSETQ. The CDR3 totals 16 residues. The J segment lost 2 bases and the V segment lost 4 bases, leaving 5 bases of the junction unmatched. The DNA of the CDR3 is TGCGCCAGCAGCCCGCCAGCGGGAGCTGGGGCCAACGTCCTGACTTTC. Translated, it gives CASSPPAGAGANVLTF. Full variable domain (remainder filled in from reference TRBV5-1 and TRBJ2-6): KAGVTQTPRYLIKTRGQQVTLSCSPISGHRSVSWYQQTPGQGLQFLFEYFSETQRNKGNFPGRFSGRQFSNSRSEMNVSTLELGDSALYLCASSPPAGAGANVLTFGAGSRLTVL.

The rearrangement uses TRBV5-4 and TRBJ1-6, with TRBD1 identical over 9 bases. This CDR3 spans 12 amino acids. With 10 bases clipped from V and 13 bases from J, the junction kept 9 bases outside the gene matches. In germline, CDR1 is SGHNT, CDR2 YYREEE (reference sequence). CDR3 nucleotides: TGTGCCGGCACGGGACAGGGAGAGCCCCTCCACTTT. Amino acids: CAGTGQGEPLHF.

The chain recombines TRBV25-1 with TRBJ1-1; 10 bases are a match to TRBD1. This CDR3 is 15 amino acids long. V gave up 4 bases and J gave up 1 base; unmatched junction bases: 3. CDR1 MGHDK and CDR2 SYGVNS come from the germline V gene. Written as DNA, the CDR3 is TGTGCCAGCAGTGGTCGACAGGGGGCGAACACTGAAGCTTTCTTT. It translates to CASSGRQGANTEAFF.

The chain carries TRBV14 and TRBJ2-3; 7 bases map to TRBD2. The J segment lost 6 bases and the V segment lost 4 bases, leaving 7 bases of the junction unmatched. CDR1 and CDR2 from the germline V gene are SGHDN and FVKESK. There are 14 residues in the CDR3. This chain's CDR3 is CASSPGLRDDTQYF. The CDR3 DNA follows: TGTGCCAGCAGCCCGGGACTACGGGACGATACGCAGTATTTT.

For the CDR3, the DNA is TGTGCCAGCAGCAAAAGGACAGGGAATGCGGGGGAGCTGTTTTTT. Translating gives CASSKRTGNAGELFF. The chain has TRBV9 and TRBJ2-2; 8 nucleotides agree with TRBD1. Germline values: CDR1 SGDLS, CDR2 YYNGEE. The CDR3 runs to 15 residues. Losses at the gene ends were 4 bases for V and 8 bases for J; bases not matched to a gene: 10. Filled out from reference TRBV9 and TRBJ2-2, the complete variable domain reads DSGVTQTPKHLITATGQRVTLRCSPRSGDLSVYWYQQSLDQGLQFLIQYYNGEERAKGNILERFSAQQFPDLHSELNLSSLELGDSALYFCASSKRTGNAGELFFGEGSRLTVL.

V is TRBV5-1 and J is TRBJ2-7, with 7 bases matching TRBD1. V trimming: 0 bases; J trimming: 4 bases; junction bases outside the gene matches: 4. The CDR3 is 14 residues long. Germline V gene lookup returns CDR1 SGHRS and CDR2 YFSETQ. This CDR3 reads CASSLGQGIYEQYF. The CDR3, as DNA: TGCGCCAGCAGCTTGGGACAGGGAATATACGAGCAGTACTTC.

The rearrangement joins TRBV28 to TRBJ1-2; 7 bases map to TRBD1. CDR1 and CDR2 from the germline V gene are MDHEN and SYDVKM. V shed 5 bases and J 5 bases; nucleotides not matched to a gene: 8. This CDR3 is 14 amino acids long. For the CDR3, the DNA is TGTGCCAGCAGTGTCGGACAGGCACTATATGGCTACACCTTC. This sequence encodes CASSVGQALYGYTF.

The chain employs TRBV28 and TRBJ2-3; D ambiguous. Germline V gene lookup returns CDR1 MDHEN and CDR2 SYDVKM. V was clipped by 5 bases and J by 6 bases, with 15 bases between them. The CDR3 runs to 14 residues. This chain's CDR3 is CASSPYSVVDTQYF. The CDR3 DNA follows: TGTGCCAGCAGTCCCTACTCGGTGGTGGATACGCAGTATTTT.

V is TRBV28 and J is TRBJ1-5; D gene unclear. Germline V CDR1 and CDR2: MDHEN, SYDVKM. The CDR3 covers 15 residues. Trimming cost V 5 bases and J 0 bases, with 11 bases left between them. In nucleotides, the CDR3 is TGTGCCAGCAGTCCCAGCCGAGGTAGCAATCAGCCCCAGCATTTT. It is translated as CASSPSRGSNQPQHF.

The chain links TRBV9 to TRBJ1-2, with 7 bases lining up with TRBD1. J was trimmed by 4 bases and V by 3 bases; bases with no gene match: 9. The CDR3 is 15 residues long. Germline V CDR1 and CDR2: SGDLS, YYNGEE. CDR3 amino acids: CASSGLRQGVYGYTF. The CDR3 DNA reads as TGTGCCAGCAGCGGACTAAGACAGGGTGTCTATGGCTACACCTTC. Filled out from reference TRBV9 and TRBJ1-2, the complete variable domain reads DSGVTQTPKHLITATGQRVTLRCSPRSGDLSVYWYQQSLDQGLQFLIQYYNGEERAKGNILERFSAQQFPDLHSELNLSSLELGDSALYFCASSGLRQGVYGYTFGSGTRLTVV.

The J gene is TRBJ2-3, the V gene TRBV5-4, with a possible D match to TRBD1 (5 bases). V dropped 6 bases and J dropped 0 bases, with 17 bases sitting between them. Germline CDR1 SGHNT, CDR2 YYREEE (reference sequence). This CDR3 contains 16 residues. The chain's CDR3 is CASTSDSTSSTDTQYF. The CDR3 DNA reads as TGTGCCAGCACCTCCGACAGCACCTCTAGCACAGATACGCAGTATTTT.

A remark on this clone: The junction departs from germline at one end; a sequencing error may be responsible. This chain joins TRBV4-1 and TRBJ1-4, with D hard to call. Germline CDR1 is MGHRA and CDR2 is YSYEKL. This CDR3 contains 15 residues. CDR3 amino acids: CASSQDLVINEKLFF. In DNA form, the CDR3 reads TGTGCCAGCAGCCAAGACTTAGTCATCAATGAAAAACTGTTTTTT.

The chain recombines TRBV5-4 with TRBJ2-7, with 8 bases aligning to TRBD2. In germline, CDR1 is SGHNT, CDR2 YYREEE (reference sequence). Unmatched junction bases numbered 8, after V lost 1 base and J lost 5 bases. There are 15 residues in the CDR3. The CDR3 sequence: CASSLSAGGADEQYF. CDR3 DNA sequence: TGTGCCAGCAGCTTGAGCGCCGGGGGGGCCGACGAGCAGTACTTC.

This chain links TRBV5-6 with TRBJ2-3; 13 nucleotides align to TRBD2. This CDR3 has 15 residues. Germline lookup yields CDR1 SGHDT and CDR2 YYEEEE. V was pared by 4 bases and J by 5 bases, with 4 bases of the junction left unmatched. The CDR3 nucleotides read TGTGCCAGCAGCGGACTAGCGGGGGTGGGAGATACGCAGTATTTT. It codes for CASSGLAGVGDTQYF.

This clone was recorded once. The genes are TRBV2 and TRBJ1-2, with 7 bases identical to TRBD1. There are 13 residues in the CDR3. Germline-derived CDR1 and CDR2 are SNHLY and FYNNEI. With V trimmed by 11 bases and J by 3 bases, 9 bases remained unmatched. CDR3 protein: CAGSGQLDYGYTF. DNA of the CDR3: TGTGCCGGCTCGGGACAGTTGGACTATGGCTACACCTTC. Looking up the rest from reference TRBV2 and TRBJ1-2 gives the full variable domain: EPEVTQTPSHQVTQMGQEVILRCVPISNHLYFYWYRQILGQKVEFLVSFYNNEISEKSEIFDDQFSVERPDGSNFTLKIRSTKLEDSAMYFCAGSGQLDYGYTFGSGTRLTVV.

This rearrangement joins TRBV5-1 to TRBJ1-1; 8 bases match TRBD1. The germline CDR1 and CDR2 sequences are SGHRS and YFSETQ. The CDR3 length is 14 residues. V was clipped by 4 bases and J by 5 bases; unmatched bases: 7. CDR3 coding DNA: TGCGCCAGCAGCCGGGACAGGCGGGTTACTGAAGCTTTCTTT. It specifies CASSRDRRVTEAFF.

The rearrangement joins TRBV10-2 to TRBJ2-5; the match to TRBD2 covers 10 bases. J was trimmed by 5 bases and V by 0 bases; bases with no gene match: 9. The germline gives CDR1 WSHSY, CDR2 SAAADI. This CDR3 has 17 residues. This CDR3 is CASSESAGLAGVETQYF. In DNA, the CDR3 is TGCGCCAGCAGTGAGTCGGCTGGGCTAGCGGGGGTCGAGACCCAGTACTTC.

The chain employs TRBV5-4 and TRBJ1-2; D gene unclear. Deletions cut 1 base from V and 7 bases from J, with 17 bases between. CDR1 is SGHNT and CDR2 is YYREEE in the germline V gene (reference sequence). This CDR3 contains 15 residues. CDR3 DNA: TGTGCCAGCAGCTTGCGGTTCTCGGGGAGTAGTGGCTACACCTTC. It yields the protein CASSLRFSGSSGYTF.

The chain employs TRBV6-1 and TRBJ2-3, with 11 bases matching TRBD2. Germline V gene data show CDR1 as MNHNS and CDR2 as SASEGT. The V and J ends lost 4 bases and 6 bases, in that order; junction bases with no gene match: 9. The length of the CDR3 is 16 residues. The DNA for the CDR3 is TGTGCCAGCAGTGGGGCTAGCGGGGGGCGTCGTGATACGCAGTATTTT. The encoded protein is CASSGASGGRRDTQYF.

This chain joins TRBV6-6 and TRBJ2-7; D may be TRBD2 (5 bases). The germline CDR1 and CDR2 sequences are MNHNY and SVGAGI (reference sequence). V lost 6 bases, J lost 7 bases, and 13 bases lay in between. This CDR3 is built from 12 residues. Here the CDR3 DNA reads TGTGCCAGCAGACAAGCCTCGGGGGAGCAGTACTTC. This gives the protein CASRQASGEQYF.

This clone was seen more than once but under ten times. The V gene is TRBV27, the J gene TRBJ1-4; D possibly corresponds to TRBD1 (6 bases). The germline V gene has CDR1 MNHEY and CDR2 SMNVEV (reference sequence). The CDR3 totals 14 residues. The ends were cut back, 3 bases at V and 10 bases at J, with 15 bases in the middle. Here the CDR3 DNA reads TGTGCCAGCAGTTTCGCCGGGACACGGTCAAAACTGTTTTTT. Encoded protein: CASSFAGTRSKLFF.

This clone has ten or more counts. This chain joins TRBV5-1 and TRBJ1-6, with D unresolved. CDR3 size: 14 residues. Germline loops: CDR1 SGHRS, CDR2 YFSETQ. Between the trimmed V and J ends, which lost 3 bases and 5 bases, there was a span of 9 bases. The CDR3 spells CASSSGRDNSPLHF. CDR3 in DNA: TGCGCCAGCAGCTCTGGTAGAGATAATTCACCCCTCCACTTT. Filled out from reference TRBV5-1 and TRBJ1-6, the complete variable domain reads KAGVTQTPRYLIKTRGQQVTLSCSPISGHRSVSWYQQTPGQGLQFLFEYFSETQRNKGNFPGRFSGRQFSNSRSEMNVSTLELGDSALYLCASSSGRDNSPLHFGNGTRLTVT.

V and J are TRBV4-1 and TRBJ1-6; possible D gene TRBD1, 5 bases. Germline CDR1 is MGHRA and CDR2 is YSYEKL. V lost 0 bases and J lost 7, with 13 bases in between. This CDR3 contains 16 residues. The CDR3 loop reads CASSQEPGRLNSPLHF. In nucleotides, the CDR3 is TGCGCCAGCAGCCAAGAGCCAGGGAGGTTAAATTCACCCCTCCACTTT.

The CDR3, as DNA: TGTGCCAGCACCGTGACAGGGGTGGTAGAGACCCAGTACTTC. Translated: CASTVTGVVETQYF. The chain combines TRBV18 with TRBJ2-5; TRBD1 matches at 8 bases. The CDR3 is 14 amino acids. With V trimmed by 8 bases and J by 4 bases, 9 bases remained unmatched. CDR1 KGHSH and CDR2 LQKENI come from the germline V gene.

J is TRBJ2-1 and V is TRBV7-2; weak D call: TRBD1 (6 bases). V shed 3 bases and J shed 7 bases, with 13 bases lying between them. Germline V CDR1 and CDR2: SGHTA, FQGNSA. This CDR3 spans 14 amino acids. CDR3 sequence reads: CASSFRGSTNEQFF. The CDR3, as DNA: TGTGCCAGCAGCTTCAGGGGAAGCACGAATGAGCAGTTCTTC.

V usage is TRBV12-5 and J usage is TRBJ2-1; D remains unclear. V lost 1 base and J 6 bases, leaving 10 bases between the germline ends. In germline, CDR1 is LGHNT, CDR2 FRNRAP. The CDR3 extends over 14 amino acids. The CDR3 spells CASGLEGVFNEQFF. The CDR3 bases are TGTGCTAGTGGTTTGGAAGGAGTATTCAATGAGCAGTTCTTC.

V and J are TRBV6-1 and TRBJ1-4, with 11 bases matching TRBD1. J lost 9 bases, V lost 6 bases, and 6 bases had no gene match. Per the germline V gene, CDR1 is MNHNS and CDR2 is SASEGT. The CDR3 extends over 14 amino acids. DNA for the CDR3: TGTGCCAGCAGGGCCGGGACAGGGGGACAAAAACTGTTTTTT. Translated, it gives CASRAGTGGQKLFF.

This clone was recorded only once. The V gene is TRBV28, the J gene TRBJ2-3; TRBD2 matches at 8 bases. Germline CDR1 is MDHEN and CDR2 is SYDVKM. The V and J ends lost 5 bases and 3 bases, in that order; junction bases with no gene match: 1. CDR3 size: 13 residues. The CDR3 nucleotides read TGTGCCAGCAGTGGCGGGGGGACAGATACGCAGTATTTT. Its protein product is CASSGGGTDTQYF.